Following are 5 T cell receptor beta chains from one sample sequenced in a study of radiation and T cells in renal cell carcinoma. Sample time point: baseline pretreatment blood. Specified treatment: 15 Gy SBRT to primary tumor, nephrectomy 4 weeks later. Only in-frame clones appear in the TCRdb table, and some are missing; sequencing was by immunoSEQ multiplex PCR. The repertoire holds 94,000 or so clones, with 82% as singletons. The sample was blood, taken from a patient whose treatment included radiotherapy and nephrectomy. The receptors here all came from a man aged 55 to 69 with renal cell carcinoma.

The rearrangement uses TRBV5-1 and TRBJ2-3; tentative D call: TRBD2 (6 bases). The CDR3 length is 15 residues. V lost 0 bases to trimming and J lost 4 bases, with 12 bases between them. Germline V CDR1 and CDR2: SGHRS, YFSETQ. The CDR3 protein is CASSLAGGSPDTQYF. CDR3 DNA: TGCGCCAGCAGCTTGGCCGGGGGAAGTCCAGATACGCAGTATTTT.

In this sample, this clone turned up once. The same CDR3 is also encoded by other DNA sequences in this sample. The chain recombines TRBV29-1 with TRBJ2-2, with 8 positions matching TRBD2. With V trimmed by 5 bases and J by 6 bases, 14 bases remained unmatched. The CDR3 is 16 amino acids. Germline V lookup: CDR1 SQVTM, CDR2 ANQGSEA. This chain's CDR3 is CSVSDRSGIGAGELFF. The CDR3 bases are TGCAGCGTTAGCGACCGTAGCGGGATCGGCGCCGGGGAGCTGTTTTTT.

The chain carries TRBV4-2 and TRBJ2-7, with 7 bases matching TRBD1. CDR1 is LGHNA and CDR2 is YNFKEQ in the germline V gene. The CDR3 consists of 16 residues. With V trimmed by 1 base and J by 2 bases, 8 bases remained unmatched. The CDR3 DNA reads TGTGCCAGCAGCCAAGGGATAGACAGGGCGACCTACGAGCAGTACTTC. Protein sequence: CASSQGIDRATYEQYF.

The chain joins TRBV4-1 to TRBJ2-3; TRBD2 matches at 8 bases. The CDR3 spans 15 residues. From germline, CDR1 is MGHRA and CDR2 YSYEKL. The V gene end was trimmed by 1 base and the J gene end by 1 base; junction bases not matched to a gene: 1. CDR3 in amino acids: CASSQGSGGTDTQYF. DNA of the CDR3: TGCGCCAGCAGCCAAGGTAGCGGGGGCACAGATACGCAGTATTTT.

The CDR3 DNA is TGCGCCAGCAGTCGACTAGCGGCTGACAATGAGCAGTTCTTC. This translates into CASSRLAADNEQFF. The chain carries TRBV10-1 and TRBJ2-1, with 9 bases aligning to TRBD2. V lost 5 bases to trimming and J lost 5 bases; unmatched junction nucleotides: 4. The CDR3 has 14 residues. Germline loops: CDR1 WNHNN, CDR2 SYGVQD (reference sequence).